Shown below are 28 T cell receptor beta chains from a single sample sequenced in a study of blood T cell repertoires in COVID-19. Method: immunoSEQ multiplex PCR; TCRdb's copy keeps in-frame clones and lacks some. Of more than 400,000 clones listed, about 92% are singletons. Source material: PBMCs or T cells enriched from blood (not recorded which). The receptors originated from a man aged 18 to 30 who had recovered from COVID-19.

The V call is TRBV19, the J call TRBJ2-1; 11 positions agree with TRBD2. Germline values: CDR1 LNHDA, CDR2 SQIVND (reference sequence). J lost 10 bases, V lost 4 bases, and 9 bases had no gene match. The CDR3 runs 15 residues. The CDR3 nucleotides are TGTGCCAGTAGTACGGGACTAGCGGCCTCAGAGGAGCAGTTCTTC. The encoded protein is CASSTGLAASEEQFF. Together with reference TRBV19 and TRBJ2-1, the CDR3 gives the full variable domain: DGGITQSPKYLFRKEGQNVTLSCEQNLNHDAMYWYRQDPGQGLRLIYYSQIVNDFQKGDIAEGYSVSREKKESFPLTVTSAQKNPTAFYLCASSTGLAASEEQFFGPGTRLTVL.

This sequence joins TRBV5-6 and TRBJ2-1; 7 positions agree with TRBD2. The CDR3 totals 14 residues. Germline CDR1 and CDR2: SGHDT and YYEEEE. With 1 base clipped from V and 7 bases from J, the junction kept 5 bases outside the gene matches. CDR3: CASSLKRGSNEQFF. CDR3 sequence (DNA): TGTGCCAGCAGCTTGAAGCGCGGGAGTAATGAGCAGTTCTTC.

The chain uses TRBV5-6 and TRBJ1-2; D uncertain. V was clipped by 3 bases and J by 4 bases, with 22 bases between them. Germline CDR1 SGHDT, CDR2 YYEEEE. CDR3 length equals 17 residues. CDR3 nucleotide sequence: TGTGCCAGCAGCTCTTATTTGACTACCGAGTCAGGCTATGGCTACACCTTC. Translation: CASSSYLTTESGYGYTF.

The chain joins TRBV2 to TRBJ2-1, with unresolved D. This CDR3 has 11 amino acids. With 8 bases removed from V and 10 bases from J, the gap between germline ends came to 12 bases. In germline, CDR1 is SNHLY, CDR2 FYNNEI. The CDR3 coding sequence is TGTGCCAGCCATAGTCATGCAGAGCAGTTCTTC. This sequence encodes CASHSHAEQFF.

On this clone: One junction end disagrees with the germline gene, perhaps due to a read error. V and J are TRBV3-1 (or the pseudogene TRBV3-2) and TRBJ2-7; 8 bases match TRBD1. This CDR3 has 15 residues. Germline CDR1 is LGHDT and CDR2 is YNNKEL (reference sequence). CDR3 DNA sequence: TGTGCCAGCAGCTTTCGACAGGGGATCTCCCACGAGCAGTACTTC. Its translation is CASSFRQGISHEQYF.

The DNA of the CDR3 is TGTGCCAGCAGCCTGGGGACACCTAACTATGGCTACACCTTC. This gives the protein CASSLGTPNYGYTF. This sequence joins TRBV3-1 (or the pseudogene TRBV3-2) and TRBJ1-2; D perhaps matches TRBD1 (6 bases). This CDR3 region has 14 residues. The V and J ends lost 4 bases and 0 bases respectively, with 9 bases between them. Germline V gene sequence: CDR1 LGHDT, CDR2 YNNKEL (reference sequence).

The CDR3 sequence is CASSSNLNPGNEQFF. The CDR3 bases are TGTGCCAGCAGCTCGAATCTTAACCCGGGCAATGAGCAGTTCTTC. This sequence joins TRBV13 and TRBJ2-1; no firm D call. This CDR3 is 15 amino acids long. Germline V gene sequence: CDR1 PRHDT, CDR2 FYEKMQ (reference sequence). Between the trimmed V and J ends, which lost 4 bases and 6 bases, there was a span of 16 bases.

The chain uses TRBV11-2 and TRBJ1-1; D is perhaps TRBD1 (5 bases). Trimming cost V 1 base and J 7 bases, with 10 bases left between them. There are 13 residues in the CDR3. Germline assignment: CDR1 SGHAT and CDR2 FQNNGV. The CDR3 loop reads CASSLVTGYEAFF. The CDR3 DNA is TGTGCCAGCAGCTTAGTTACAGGATATGAAGCTTTCTTT.

This chain uses TRBV3-1 (or the pseudogene TRBV3-2) with TRBJ1-6, with TRBD1 matching 8 bases. CDR3 length equals 15 residues. Looked up from germline, CDR1 is LGHDT and CDR2 is YNNKEL (reference sequence). The junction had 9 bases not matched to a gene; V was cut back by 4 bases and J by 10 bases. CDR3 nucleotides: TGTGCCAGCAGCCCAGGGGGCGCGAGGGGATCACCCCTCCACTTT. Its protein is CASSPGGARGSPLHF.

This clone was found a few times. The rearrangement links TRBV11-3 to TRBJ2-1; 8 positions match TRBD2. The CDR3 has 14 residues. V was pared by 2 bases and J by 6 bases, with 3 bases of the junction left unmatched. Looked up from germline, CDR1 is SGHNT and CDR2 is YENEEA. The CDR3 region has the DNA TGTGCCAGCAGCTTATTGAGCGGGAGCAATGAGCAGTTCTTC. Its protein is CASSLLSGSNEQFF.

This chain links TRBV5-5 with TRBJ1-2; D uncertain. Germline V gene lookup returns CDR1 SGHKS and CDR2 YYEKEE (reference sequence). Deletions cut 2 bases from V and 4 bases from J, with 9 bases between. The CDR3 is made up of 13 amino acids. Written as DNA, the CDR3 is TGTGCCAGCAGCTTACCGGGAGGCTATGGCTACACCTTC. This encodes CASSLPGGYGYTF.

The CDR3 is CAGRRREPGSPLHF. In DNA form, the CDR3 reads TGTGCCGGTAGACGCCGGGAGCCAGGTTCACCCCTCCACTTT. The chain combines TRBV11-2 with TRBJ1-6; no definite D call. The CDR3 is 14 residues long. The germline gives CDR1 SGHAT, CDR2 FQNNGV. Deletions cut 11 bases from V and 9 bases from J, with 20 bases between.

The chain links TRBV2 to TRBJ2-2; 12 bases line up with TRBD2. Losses at the gene ends were 6 bases for V and 5 bases for J; bases not matched to a gene: 7. Germline lookup yields CDR1 SNHLY and CDR2 FYNNEI. CDR3 length: 16 residues. For the CDR3, the DNA is TGTGCCAGCAGCGCCAGAGGACTAGCGGGGACCGGGGAGCTGTTTTTT. Translating gives CASSARGLAGTGELFF.

The gene calls are TRBV10-3 and TRBJ2-7; 10 bases are a match to TRBD1. The trim removed 4 bases at V and 0 bases at J, leaving 3 bases unmatched. Germline V gene data show CDR1 as ENHRY and CDR2 as SYGVKD. The CDR3 consists of 15 residues. This CDR3 is CAISVGQGYSYEQYF. DNA of the CDR3: TGTGCCATCAGTGTGGGACAGGGGTACTCCTACGAGCAGTACTTC.

The genes are TRBV28 and TRBJ1-2; D is possibly TRBD1 (6 bases). V shed 10 bases and J shed 1 base, with 13 bases lying between them. CDR1 is MDHEN and CDR2 is SYDVKM in the germline V gene. This CDR3 comprises 13 residues. Here the CDR3 DNA reads TGTGCCACCCGATGGACAGTTAACTATGGCTACACCTTC. The encoded protein is CATRWTVNYGYTF.

The chain carries TRBV27 and TRBJ2-1, with 11 positions matching TRBD2. The CDR3 has 15 residues. J was trimmed by 4 bases and V by 3 bases; bases with no gene match: 2. In germline, CDR1 is MNHEY, CDR2 SMNVEV (reference sequence). The CDR3 DNA reads as TGTGCCAGCAGTTTTTCTAGCGGGAGGTACAATGAGCAGTTCTTC. Encoded protein: CASSFSSGRYNEQFF.

The chain uses TRBV3-1 (or the pseudogene TRBV3-2) and TRBJ2-5; D might be TRBD2 (6 bases). The germline V gene encodes CDR1 LGHDT and CDR2 YNNKEL (reference sequence). The CDR3 has 15 amino acids. Trimming stripped 2 bases from V and 5 bases from J, with 15 bases between. The CDR3 is CASSQSFGGSETQYF. DNA of the CDR3: TGTGCCAGCAGCCAATCTTTCGGGGGTAGTGAGACCCAGTACTTC.

This chain connects TRBV7-9 to TRBJ2-7; 11 bases map to TRBD2. With V trimmed by 4 bases and J by 2 bases, 10 bases remained unmatched. Germline loops: CDR1 SEHNR, CDR2 FQNEAQ (reference sequence). This CDR3 spans 17 amino acids. The CDR3 sequence is CASSWGLAESGTYEQYF. Written as DNA, the CDR3 is TGTGCCAGCAGCTGGGGACTAGCGGAATCCGGGACCTACGAGCAGTACTTC.

The V gene is TRBV9, the J gene TRBJ1-5; possible D gene TRBD1, 6 bases. V shed 0 bases and J shed 9 bases, with 10 bases lying between them. Germline V gives CDR1 SGDLS, CDR2 YYNGEE. CDR3 length: 13 amino acids. The CDR3 sequence: CASSVEGEGPQHF. DNA of the CDR3: TGTGCCAGCAGCGTAGAGGGGGAAGGGCCCCAGCATTTT.

The chain links TRBV11-2 to TRBJ2-2; D remains ambiguous. V lost 4 bases to trimming and J lost 3 bases, with 6 bases between them. In germline, CDR1 is SGHAT, CDR2 FQNNGV. The CDR3 is 13 residues long. Here the CDR3 reads CASSYLDTGELFF. CDR3 DNA: TGTGCCAGCAGCTACCTAGACACCGGGGAGCTGTTTTTT.

The rearrangement joins TRBV5-1 to TRBJ2-2; no firm D call. The V gene lost 3 bases and the J gene lost 6 bases, with 15 bases spanning the gap. CDR1 is SGHRS, CDR2 YFSETQ, per germline. This CDR3 contains 15 residues. The CDR3 nucleotides are TGCGCCAGCAGCTCGGTCGAGTTAGTTGCCGGGGAGCTGTTTTTT. The encoded protein is CASSSVELVAGELFF.

V is TRBV9 and J is TRBJ2-2, with TRBD2 matching over 8 bases. With 0 bases clipped from V and 7 bases from J, the junction kept 14 bases outside the gene matches. The CDR3 covers 18 residues. Germline CDR1 and CDR2: SGDLS and YYNGEE. CDR3 residues: CASSVDGTAGGGGGELFF. The CDR3 nucleotides read TGTGCCAGCAGCGTAGATGGCACCGCGGGAGGTGGAGGCGGGGAGCTGTTTTTT.

In this sample, this clone turned up once. The rearrangement links TRBV6-5 to TRBJ1-5; no clear D gene. Germline loops: CDR1 MNHEY, CDR2 SVGAGI. The ends were cut back, 11 bases at V and 3 bases at J, with 20 bases in the middle. The CDR3 spans 15 residues. DNA for the CDR3: TGTGCCGCTACCGCCCAGACGGGAGACAATCAGCCCCAGCATTTT. Amino acids: CAATAQTGDNQPQHF.

The chain combines TRBV5-1 with TRBJ2-1; D possibly corresponds to TRBD2 (7 bases). The CDR3 has 15 residues. Looked up from germline, CDR1 is SGHRS and CDR2 is YFSETQ. V lost 5 bases to trimming and J lost 9 bases, with 21 bases between them. The chain's CDR3 is CASRGRGAHNREQFF. CDR3 DNA: TGCGCCAGCAGGGGACGGGGGGCGCATAATCGTGAGCAGTTCTTC.

In this sample, this clone turned up once. The chain links TRBV7-9 to TRBJ1-1; no firm D call. Germline CDR1 is SEHNR and CDR2 is FQNEAQ (reference sequence). Trimming stripped 3 bases from V and 5 bases from J, with 10 bases between. The CDR3 runs 13 residues. CDR3 amino acids: CASSFRPGTEAFF. DNA for the CDR3: TGTGCCAGCAGCTTTCGCCCGGGGACTGAAGCTTTCTTT.

J is TRBJ1-1 and V is TRBV5-8; D unresolved. CDR1 and CDR2 from the germline V gene are SGHTS and YDEGEE. The CDR3 runs 16 residues. Trimming shortened V by 1 base and J by 3 bases, and 16 bases separated the two germline ends. The CDR3 region is CASSLSGVRWDTEAFF. In nucleotides, the CDR3 is TGTGCCAGCAGCTTGTCCGGGGTACGGTGGGACACTGAAGCTTTCTTT. Together with reference TRBV5-8 and TRBJ1-1, the CDR3 gives the full variable domain: EAGVTQSPTHLIKTRGQQATLRCSPISGHTSVYWYQQALGLGLQFLLWYDEGEERNRGNFPPRFSGRQFPNYSSELNVNALELEDSALYLCASSLSGVRWDTEAFFGQGTRLTVV.

J is TRBJ1-2 and V is TRBV4-1; unclear D gene. This CDR3 has 11 amino acids. Germline CDR1 is MGHRA and CDR2 is YSYEKL. Trimming stripped 3 bases from V and 7 bases from J, with 6 bases between. The CDR3 bases are TGCGCCAGCAGCCAGGGAGGTGGCTACACCTTC. It is translated as CASSQGGGYTF.

This rearrangement joins TRBV19 to TRBJ1-1; perhaps TRBD1 as D (6 bases). CDR3 length: 16 residues. Trimming left V 5 bases short and J 2 bases short, with 18 bases between. The V gene's germline CDR1 is LNHDA and CDR2 SQIVND (reference sequence). CDR3 bases: TGTGCCAGTAGTTTCTATCAGGGGAGACTCAACACTGAAGCTTTCTTT. Protein product: CASSFYQGRLNTEAFF.